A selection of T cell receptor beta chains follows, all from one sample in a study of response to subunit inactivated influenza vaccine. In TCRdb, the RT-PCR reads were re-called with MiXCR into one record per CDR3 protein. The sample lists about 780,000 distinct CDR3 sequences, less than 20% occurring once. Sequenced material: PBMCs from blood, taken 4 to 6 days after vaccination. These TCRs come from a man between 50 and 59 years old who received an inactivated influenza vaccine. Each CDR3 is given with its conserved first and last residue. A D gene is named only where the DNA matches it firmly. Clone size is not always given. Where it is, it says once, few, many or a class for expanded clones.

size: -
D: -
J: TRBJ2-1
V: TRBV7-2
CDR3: CASSVDTYNEQFF
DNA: TGTGCCAGCAGCGTCGACACCTACAATGAGCAGTTCTTC

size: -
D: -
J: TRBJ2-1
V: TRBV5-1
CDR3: CASSLSARWPINNERFF
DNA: TGCGCCAGCAGCTTGTCAGCGAGATGGCCGATAAACAATGAGCGGTTCTTC

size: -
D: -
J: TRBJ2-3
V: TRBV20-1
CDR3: CSARDLGESTQYF
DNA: TGCAGTGCTAGAGATTTAGGGGAAAGCACGCAGTATTTT

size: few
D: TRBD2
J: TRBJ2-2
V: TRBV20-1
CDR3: CSAPFSGSSGTGELFF
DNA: TGCAGTGCCCCCTTCAGCGGGAGCAGCGGCACCGGGGAGCTGTTTTTT

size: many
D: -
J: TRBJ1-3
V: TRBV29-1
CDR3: CSVVEGTGNTIYF
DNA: TGCAGCGTTGTCGAGGGGACTGGAAACACCATATATTTT

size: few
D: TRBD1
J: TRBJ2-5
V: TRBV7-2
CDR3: CASRPGTGGGETQYF
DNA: TGTGCCAGCAGGCCCGGGACAGGGGGCGGAGAGACCCAGTACTTC

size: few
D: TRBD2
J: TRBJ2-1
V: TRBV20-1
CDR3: CSATLAGGYNEQFF
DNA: TGCAGTGCTACCCTTGCGGGAGGGTACAATGAGCAGTTCTTC

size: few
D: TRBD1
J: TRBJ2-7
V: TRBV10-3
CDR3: CATEGQGNEQYF
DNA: TGTGCCACCGAGGGACAGGGTAACGAGCAGTACTTC

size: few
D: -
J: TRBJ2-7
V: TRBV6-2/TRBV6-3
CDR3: CASRRDTSPSEQYF
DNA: TGTGCCAGCAGAAGAGACACGTCTCCGTCCGAGCAGTACTTC

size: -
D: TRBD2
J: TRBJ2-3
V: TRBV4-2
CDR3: CASSKRLASPSLSTDTQYF
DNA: TGTGCCAGCAGCAAGCGACTAGCGAGCCCTTCCCTTAGCACAGATACGCAGTATTTT

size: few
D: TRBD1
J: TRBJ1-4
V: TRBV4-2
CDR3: CASSQDGTGGGKLFF
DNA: TGTGCCAGCAGCCAAGACGGGACAGGCGGGGGAAAACTGTTTTTT

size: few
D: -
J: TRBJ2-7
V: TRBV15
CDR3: CATSSGYEQYF
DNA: TGTGCCACCAGCAGTGGGTACGAGCAGTACTTC

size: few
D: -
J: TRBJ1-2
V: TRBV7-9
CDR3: CASSPTTGISYGYTF
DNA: TGTGCCAGCAGCCCTACCACAGGGATCTCCTATGGCTACACCTTC

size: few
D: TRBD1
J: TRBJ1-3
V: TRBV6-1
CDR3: CASSPGTGSSGNTIYF
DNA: TGTGCCAGCAGTCCAGGGACAGGGAGCTCTGGAAACACCATATATTTT

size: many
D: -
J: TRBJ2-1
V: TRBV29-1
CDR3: CSADQRSSYNEQFF
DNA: TGCAGCGCAGATCAGCGGAGCTCCTACAATGAGCAGTTCTTC

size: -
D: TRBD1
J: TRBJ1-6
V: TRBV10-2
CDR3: CASRWTGTDNSPLHF
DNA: TGCGCCAGCAGGTGGACCGGGACAGATAATTCACCCCTCCACTTT

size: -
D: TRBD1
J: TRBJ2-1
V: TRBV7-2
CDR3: CASSLGTGVLPLNEQFF
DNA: TGTGCCAGCAGCTTAGGGACAGGGGTACTGCCCCTCAATGAGCAGTTCTTC

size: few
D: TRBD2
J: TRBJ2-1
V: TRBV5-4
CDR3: CASSPGGSPIAGEQFF
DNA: TGTGCCAGCAGCCCCGGCGGGAGTCCCATTGCGGGTGAGCAGTTCTTC

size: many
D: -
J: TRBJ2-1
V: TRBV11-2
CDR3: CASSVRLREKQFF
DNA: TGTGCCAGCAGCGTACGGTTAAGGGAAAAGCAGTTCTTC

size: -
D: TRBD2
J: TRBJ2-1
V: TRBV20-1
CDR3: CSARRLGGWNEQFF
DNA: TGCAGTGCTAGACGTCTGGGAGGGTGGAATGAGCAGTTCTTC

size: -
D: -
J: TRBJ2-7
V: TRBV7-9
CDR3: CASSLDGSRTSYEQYF
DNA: TGTGCCAGCAGCTTAGACGGGTCTAGAACCTCCTACGAGCAGTACTTC

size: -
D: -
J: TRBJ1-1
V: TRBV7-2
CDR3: CASSLAVGGTEAFF
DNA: TGTGCCAGCAGCTTAGCGGTCGGGGGCACTGAAGCTTTCTTT

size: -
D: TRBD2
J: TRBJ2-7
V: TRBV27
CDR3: CASALGLAGEQYF
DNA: TGTGCCAGCGCTTTAGGACTAGCGGGCGAGCAGTACTTC

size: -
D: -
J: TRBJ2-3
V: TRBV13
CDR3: CASSPQGGFRTDTQYF
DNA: TGTGCCAGCAGCCCACAGGGGGGGTTCCGCACAGATACGCAGTATTTT

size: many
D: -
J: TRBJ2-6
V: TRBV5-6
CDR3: CASSFLANVLTF
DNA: TGTGCCAGCAGCTTTTTGGCCAACGTCCTGACTTTC

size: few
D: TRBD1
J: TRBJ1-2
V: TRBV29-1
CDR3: CSVGGQTNYGYTF
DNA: TGCAGCGTTGGGGGACAGACTAACTATGGCTACACCTTC

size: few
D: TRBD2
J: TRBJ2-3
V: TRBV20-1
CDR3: CSTWTSGGPDTQYF
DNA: TGCAGTACCTGGACTAGCGGGGGCCCGGATACGCAGTATTTT

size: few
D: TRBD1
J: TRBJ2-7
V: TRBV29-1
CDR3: CSVVGTVGSYEQYF
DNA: TGCAGCGTTGTGGGGACAGTAGGCTCCTACGAGCAGTACTTC

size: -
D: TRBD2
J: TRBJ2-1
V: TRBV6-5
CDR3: CASSYSYQGLAGYNEQFF
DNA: TGTGCCAGCAGTTACTCGTACCAAGGACTAGCGGGCTACAATGAGCAGTTCTTC